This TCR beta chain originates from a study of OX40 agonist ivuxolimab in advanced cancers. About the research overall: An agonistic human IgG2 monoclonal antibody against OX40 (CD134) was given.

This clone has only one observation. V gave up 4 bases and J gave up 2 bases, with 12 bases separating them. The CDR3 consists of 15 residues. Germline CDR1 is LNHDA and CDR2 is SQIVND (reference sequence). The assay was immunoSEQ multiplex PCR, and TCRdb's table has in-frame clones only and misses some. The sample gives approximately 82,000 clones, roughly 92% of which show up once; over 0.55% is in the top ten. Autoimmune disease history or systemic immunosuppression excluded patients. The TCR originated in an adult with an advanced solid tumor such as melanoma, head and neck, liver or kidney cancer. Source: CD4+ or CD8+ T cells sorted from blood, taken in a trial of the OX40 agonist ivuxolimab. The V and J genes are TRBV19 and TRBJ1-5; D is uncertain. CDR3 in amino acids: CASSNYGDGNQPQHF. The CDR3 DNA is TGTGCCAGTAGTAACTATGGGGATGGCAATCAGCCCCAGCATTTT.